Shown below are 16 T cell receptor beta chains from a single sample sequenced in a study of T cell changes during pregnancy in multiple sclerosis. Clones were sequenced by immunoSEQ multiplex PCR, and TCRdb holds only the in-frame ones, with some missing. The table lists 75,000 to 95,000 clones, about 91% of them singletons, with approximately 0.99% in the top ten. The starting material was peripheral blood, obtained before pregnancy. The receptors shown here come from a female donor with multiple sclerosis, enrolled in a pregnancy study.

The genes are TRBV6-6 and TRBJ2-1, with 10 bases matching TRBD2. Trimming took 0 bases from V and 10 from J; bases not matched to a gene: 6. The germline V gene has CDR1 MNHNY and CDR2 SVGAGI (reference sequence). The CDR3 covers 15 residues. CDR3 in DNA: TGTGCCAGCAGTTACTCCGAGCGGGGGGGCGGAGAGCAGTTCTTC. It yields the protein CASSYSERGGGEQFF.

The CDR3 DNA is TGTGCCAGCAGCTTAGCTCGACAGCTAGGAAACGAGCAGTACTTC. Residues: CASSLARQLGNEQYF. V is TRBV7-8 and J is TRBJ2-7, with D maybe TRBD1 (5 bases). Trimming removed 0 bases at V and 5 bases at J, with 14 bases between. The CDR3 length is 15 residues. The V gene's germline CDR1 is SGHVS and CDR2 FQNEAQ.

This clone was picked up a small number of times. Here the CDR3 reads CASSLGGYEQYF. The CDR3, as DNA: TGTGCCAGTAGCCTCGGCGGCTACGAGCAGTACTTC. The genes are TRBV19 and TRBJ2-7, with no clear D. V was shortened by 6 bases and J by 3 bases, with 9 bases between the two germline ends. The germline V gene encodes CDR1 LNHDA and CDR2 SQIVND (reference sequence). The CDR3 spans 12 residues.

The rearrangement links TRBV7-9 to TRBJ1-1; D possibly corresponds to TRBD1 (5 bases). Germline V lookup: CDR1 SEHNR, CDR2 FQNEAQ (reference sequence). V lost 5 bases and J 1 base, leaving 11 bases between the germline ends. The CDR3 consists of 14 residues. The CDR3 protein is CASSPGGWNTEAFF. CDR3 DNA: TGTGCCAGCAGCCCGGGGGGGTGGAACACTGAAGCTTTCTTT. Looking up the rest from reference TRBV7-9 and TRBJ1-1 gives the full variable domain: DTGVSQNPRHKITKRGQNVTFRCDPISEHNRLYWYRQTLGQGPEFLTYFQNEAQLEKSRLLSDRFSAERPKGSFSTLEIQRTEQGDSAMYLCASSPGGWNTEAFFGQGTRLTVV.

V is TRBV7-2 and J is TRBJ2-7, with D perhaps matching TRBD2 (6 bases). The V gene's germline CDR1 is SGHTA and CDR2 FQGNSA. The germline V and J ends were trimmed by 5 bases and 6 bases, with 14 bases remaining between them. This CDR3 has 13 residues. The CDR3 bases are TGTGCCAGCAGCACGGGACTCAGGGCCGAGCAGTACTTC. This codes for CASSTGLRAEQYF.

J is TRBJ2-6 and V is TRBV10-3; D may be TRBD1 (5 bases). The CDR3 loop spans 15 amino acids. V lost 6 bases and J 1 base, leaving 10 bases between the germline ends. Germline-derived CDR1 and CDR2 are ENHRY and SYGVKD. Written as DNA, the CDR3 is TGTGCCATCAGCACGACAGCTTCTGGGGCCAACGTCCTGACTTTC. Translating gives CAISTTASGANVLTF.

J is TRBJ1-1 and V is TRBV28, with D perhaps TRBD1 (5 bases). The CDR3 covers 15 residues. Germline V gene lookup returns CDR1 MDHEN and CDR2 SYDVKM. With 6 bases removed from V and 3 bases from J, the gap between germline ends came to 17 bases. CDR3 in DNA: TGTGCCAGCAGACTCGCACAGGTAGGGTACACTGAAGCTTTCTTT. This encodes CASRLAQVGYTEAFF.

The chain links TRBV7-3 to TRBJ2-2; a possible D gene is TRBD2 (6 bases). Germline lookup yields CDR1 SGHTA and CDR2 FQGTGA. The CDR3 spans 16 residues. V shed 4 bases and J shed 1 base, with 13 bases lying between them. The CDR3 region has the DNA TGTGCCAGCAGCTCTTCTGCGGGACTGAACACCGGGGAGCTGTTTTTT. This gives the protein CASSSSAGLNTGELFF.

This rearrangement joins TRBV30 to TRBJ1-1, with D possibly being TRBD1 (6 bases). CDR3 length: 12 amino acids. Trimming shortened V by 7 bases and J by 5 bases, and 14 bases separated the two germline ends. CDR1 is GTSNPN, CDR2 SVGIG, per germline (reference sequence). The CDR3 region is CASDRWGTEAFF. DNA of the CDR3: TGTGCCTCCGACAGGTGGGGGACTGAAGCTTTCTTT.

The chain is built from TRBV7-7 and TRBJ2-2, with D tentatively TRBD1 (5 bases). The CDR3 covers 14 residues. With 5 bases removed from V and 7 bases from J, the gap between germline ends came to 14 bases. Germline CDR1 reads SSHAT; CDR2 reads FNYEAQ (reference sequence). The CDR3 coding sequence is TGTGCCAGCAGCCGAACAGGCGCCGACGGGGAGCTGTTTTTT. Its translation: CASSRTGADGELFF.

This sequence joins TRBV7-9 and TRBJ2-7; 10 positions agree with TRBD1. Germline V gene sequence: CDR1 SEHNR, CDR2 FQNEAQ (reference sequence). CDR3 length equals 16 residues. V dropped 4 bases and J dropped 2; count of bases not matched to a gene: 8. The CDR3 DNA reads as TGTGCCAGCAGCTCTCCGACCGGGACAGGGGCCTACGAGCAGTACTTC. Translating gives CASSSPTGTGAYEQYF.

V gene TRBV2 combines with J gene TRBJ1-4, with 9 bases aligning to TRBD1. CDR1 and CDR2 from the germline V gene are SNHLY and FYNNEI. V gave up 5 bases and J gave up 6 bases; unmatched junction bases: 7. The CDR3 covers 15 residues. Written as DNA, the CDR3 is TGTGCCAGCAGTCCGGGACAGGGTAAACATGAAAAACTGTTTTTT. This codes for CASSPGQGKHEKLFF.

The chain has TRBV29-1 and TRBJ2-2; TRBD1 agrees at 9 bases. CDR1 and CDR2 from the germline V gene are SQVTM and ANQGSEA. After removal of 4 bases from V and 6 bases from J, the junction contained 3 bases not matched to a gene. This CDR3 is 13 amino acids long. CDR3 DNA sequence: TGCAGCGTTGTGACAGGGGGGTCCGGGGAGCTGTTTTTT. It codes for CSVVTGGSGELFF.

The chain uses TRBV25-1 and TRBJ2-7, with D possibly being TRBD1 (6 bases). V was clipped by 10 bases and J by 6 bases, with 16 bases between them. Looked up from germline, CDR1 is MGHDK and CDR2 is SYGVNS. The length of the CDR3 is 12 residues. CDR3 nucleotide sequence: TGTGCCACTCAGGGGCAACCTCTCGAGCAGTACTTC. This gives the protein CATQGQPLEQYF.

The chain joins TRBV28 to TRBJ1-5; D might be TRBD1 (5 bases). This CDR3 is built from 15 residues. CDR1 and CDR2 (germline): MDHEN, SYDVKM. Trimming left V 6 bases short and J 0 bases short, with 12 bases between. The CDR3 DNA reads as TGTGCCAGCAGCCTGGACACCTATAGCAATCAGCCCCAGCATTTT. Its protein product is CASSLDTYSNQPQHF.

The CDR3 sequence: CASSPRGGFYEQYF. The CDR3 coding sequence is TGTGCCAGCAGCCCGCGGGGGGGCTTCTACGAGCAGTACTTC. This chain joins TRBV11-1 and TRBJ2-7; 9 bases are a match to TRBD2. This CDR3 is built from 14 residues. Germline CDR1 SGHAT, CDR2 FQDESV (reference sequence). The V gene end was trimmed by 5 bases and the J gene end by 3 bases; junction bases not matched to a gene: 5.